This TCR beta chain was observed in a study of identical twins' blood T cells. This clonotype was counted a few times. V shed 5 bases and J 10 bases; nucleotides not matched to a gene: 4. The CDR3 totals 13 residues. A previously described protocol, modified, built RNA-based TCR cDNA libraries. TCRdb re-analysed the 5' RACE reads in MiXCR, keeping a single row per CDR3 protein. The sample lists roughly 380,000 distinct CDR3 sequences, about 28% occurring once. All three twin pairs grew up together with likely shared infections and vaccines. Sequencing was done on a sample of PBMCs. This rearrangement joins TRBV12-3 or TRBV12-4 to TRBJ2-2, with 10 bases aligning to TRBD2. This clonotype was sampled from a woman between 18 and 49 years old in good health. The CDR3 coding sequence is TGTGCCAGCAGTCGAGGACTAGCGGAGGAGCTGTTTTTT. Translation: CASSRGLAEELFF.